This is a list of T cell receptor beta chains from one sample in a study of T cells in Graves' hyperthyroidism and ophthalmopathy. MiXCR, applied by TCRdb to the multiplex PCR reads, yields one record per CDR3 protein. The sample has about 500,000 distinct CDR3 sequences, around 15% seen once; the top ten hold 15% to 20%. Material for sequencing was blood. These receptors all come from a woman aged 18-29 years with Graves' hyperthyroidism. CDR3s leave out the opening cysteine and the closing phenylalanine or tryptophan.

TRBV6-1 ASSPRLGGSTSGANVLT
TRBV12-3/TRBV12-4 ASSSSGGTDTQY
TRBV6-1 ASSPPASRRWNEQF
TRBV20-1 SARDLGTGGGDTQY
TRBV14 LSSQEVAGGTDTQY
TRBV7-2 ASSLGRGLDYEQY
TRBV11-2 ASSLAMRSYNEQF
TRBV13 ASSSRGRPYEQY
TRBV6-1 ASRRTSGGEQY
TRBV29-1 SVGGGNTGELF
TRBV24-1 ATSDSTSGRREQF
TRBV7-8 ASSFEGAREKLF
TRBV4-1 ASSQVAGGTEQF
TRBV10-3 AISEGINQPQH
TRBV20-1 SARDPGLAGGANSYNEQF
TRBV6-1 ASSVGPASGNNEQF
TRBV11-2 ASSLSWTAEAF
TRBV24-1 ATTPPGGAAFNYGYT
TRBV19 ASSIYGGRPTDTQY
TRBV7-9 ASSLTLGEASGANVLT
TRBV7-9 ASIKGVGDEQF
TRBV10-3 AIRLDSGYT
TRBV2 ASKGLSTDTQY
TRBV29-1 SVVTGSNQPQH
TRBV14 ASSQEDSSANYGYT
TRBV12-3/TRBV12-4 ASSPGDYNEQF
TRBV5-1 ASTISWEVNEKLF
TRBV28 ASSRGVQYEQY
TRBV4-1 ASSQEGRAYQPQH
TRBV5-6 ASSLWQTSTDTQY
TRBV29-1 SHGQRDTEAF
TRBV11-1 ASSLEQRGTDTQY
TRBV6-1 ASSPKVLVRTEAF
TRBV7-3 ASSPKAGQLTDTQY
TRBV5-1 ASSFPQSGSSYNEQF
TRBV30 ASPRGAGTYGYT
TRBV3-1 ASSQRDRTKNIQY
TRBV28 ATVQRGYSNQPQH
TRBV11-3 ASSLGATANTGELF
TRBV2 ASSGLAKPARTVSEAF
TRBV6-1 ASSYGAGKEAF
TRBV3-1 ASSHTLRQHLLYNEQF
TRBV7-8 ASSWGTDLNTEAF
TRBV18 ASSPYLRELF
TRBV19 ASSSAGTGELF
TRBV19 ASSTGLVTNEQF
TRBV30 AWTGPLAGEIKTQY